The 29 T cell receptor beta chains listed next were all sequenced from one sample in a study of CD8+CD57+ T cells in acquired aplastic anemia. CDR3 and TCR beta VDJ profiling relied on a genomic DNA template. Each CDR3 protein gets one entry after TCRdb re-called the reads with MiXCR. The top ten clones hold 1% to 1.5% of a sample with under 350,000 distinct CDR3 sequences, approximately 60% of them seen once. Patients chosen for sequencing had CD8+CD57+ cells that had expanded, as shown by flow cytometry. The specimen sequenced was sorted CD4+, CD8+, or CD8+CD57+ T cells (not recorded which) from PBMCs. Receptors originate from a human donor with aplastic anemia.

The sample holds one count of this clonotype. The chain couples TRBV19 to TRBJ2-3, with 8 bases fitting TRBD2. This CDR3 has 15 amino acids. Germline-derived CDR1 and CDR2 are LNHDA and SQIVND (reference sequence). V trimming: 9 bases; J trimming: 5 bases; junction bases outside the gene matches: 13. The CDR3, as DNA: TGTGCCAGAAGCGCTAGCGGGCGGAAGGTAGATACGCAGTATTTT. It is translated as CARSASGRKVDTQYF.

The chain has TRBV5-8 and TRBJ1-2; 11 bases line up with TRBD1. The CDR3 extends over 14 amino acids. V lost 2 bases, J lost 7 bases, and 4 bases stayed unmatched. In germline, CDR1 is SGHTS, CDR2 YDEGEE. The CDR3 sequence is CASSFGQGAGGYTF. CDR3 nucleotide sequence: TGTGCCAGCAGCTTTGGACAGGGGGCAGGTGGCTACACCTTC.

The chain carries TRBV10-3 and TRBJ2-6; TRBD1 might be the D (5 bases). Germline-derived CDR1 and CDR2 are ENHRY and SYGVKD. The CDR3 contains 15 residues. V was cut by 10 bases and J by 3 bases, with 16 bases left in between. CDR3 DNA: TGTGCCAGCAGCCCACAGGAAGGTGGGGCCAACGTCCTGACTTTC. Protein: CASSPQEGGANVLTF.

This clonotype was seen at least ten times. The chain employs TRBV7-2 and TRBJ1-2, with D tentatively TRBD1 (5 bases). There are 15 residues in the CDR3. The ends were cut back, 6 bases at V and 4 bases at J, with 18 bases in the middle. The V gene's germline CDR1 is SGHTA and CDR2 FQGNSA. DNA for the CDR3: TGTGCCAGCAGTCCACTAGGGGTAGGGTCCTATGGCTACACCTTC. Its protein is CASSPLGVGSYGYTF.

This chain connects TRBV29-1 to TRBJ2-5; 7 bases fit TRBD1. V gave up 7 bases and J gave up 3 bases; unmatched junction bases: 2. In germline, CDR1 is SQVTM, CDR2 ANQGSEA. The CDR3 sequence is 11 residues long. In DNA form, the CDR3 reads TGCAGCGCGACAGGGAAAGAGACCCAGTACTTC. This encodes CSATGKETQYF.

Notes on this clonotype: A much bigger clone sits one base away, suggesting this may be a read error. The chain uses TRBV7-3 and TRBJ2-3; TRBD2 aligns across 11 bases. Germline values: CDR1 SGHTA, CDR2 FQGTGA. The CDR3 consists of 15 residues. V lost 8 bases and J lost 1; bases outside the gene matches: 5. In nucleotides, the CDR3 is TGTGCCAGCGCGTTAGCGGGAGGGGGCACAGATACGCAGTATTTT. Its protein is CASALAGGGTDTQYF.

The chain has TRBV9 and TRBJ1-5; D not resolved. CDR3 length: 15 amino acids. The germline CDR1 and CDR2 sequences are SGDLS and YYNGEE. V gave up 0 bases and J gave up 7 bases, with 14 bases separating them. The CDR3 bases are TGTGCCAGCAGCGTAGGATACGAGGTGGGACAGCCCCAGCATTTT. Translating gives CASSVGYEVGQPQHF.

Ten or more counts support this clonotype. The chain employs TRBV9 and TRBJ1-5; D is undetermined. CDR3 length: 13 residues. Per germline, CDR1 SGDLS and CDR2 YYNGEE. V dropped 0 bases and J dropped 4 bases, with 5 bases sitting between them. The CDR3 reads CASSVGENQPQHF. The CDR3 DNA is TGTGCCAGCAGCGTAGGGGAGAATCAGCCCCAGCATTTT.

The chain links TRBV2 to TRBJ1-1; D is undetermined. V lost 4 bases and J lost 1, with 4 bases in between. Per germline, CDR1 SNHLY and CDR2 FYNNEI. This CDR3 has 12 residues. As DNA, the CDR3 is TGTGCCAGCAGTGTGGCGAACACTGAAGCTTTCTTT. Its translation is CASSVANTEAFF.

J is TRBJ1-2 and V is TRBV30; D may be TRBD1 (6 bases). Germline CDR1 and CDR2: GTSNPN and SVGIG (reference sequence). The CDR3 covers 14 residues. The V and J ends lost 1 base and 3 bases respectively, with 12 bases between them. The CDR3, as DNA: TGTGCCTGGAGTGCAGGGGCGGATTACTATGGCTACACCTTC. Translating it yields CAWSAGADYYGYTF.

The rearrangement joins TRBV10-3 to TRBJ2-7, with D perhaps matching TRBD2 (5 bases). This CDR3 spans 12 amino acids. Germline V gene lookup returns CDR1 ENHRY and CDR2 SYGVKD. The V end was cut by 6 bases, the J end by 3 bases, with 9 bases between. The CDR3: CAIRGSSYEQYF. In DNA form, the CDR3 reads TGTGCCATCAGGGGGAGCAGCTACGAGCAGTACTTC.

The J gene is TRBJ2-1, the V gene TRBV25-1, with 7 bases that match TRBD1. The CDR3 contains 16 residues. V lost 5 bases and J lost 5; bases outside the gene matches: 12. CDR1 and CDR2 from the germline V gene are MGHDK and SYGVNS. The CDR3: CASSNHETGADNEQFF. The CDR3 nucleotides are TGTGCCAGCAGTAACCATGAAACAGGGGCCGACAATGAGCAGTTCTTC. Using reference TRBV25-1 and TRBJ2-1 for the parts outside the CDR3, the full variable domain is EADIYQTPRYLVIGTGKKITLECSQTMGHDKMYWYQQDPGMELHLIHYSYGVNSTEKGDLSSESTVSRIRTEHFPLTLESARPSHTSQYLCASSNHETGADNEQFFGPGTRLTVL.

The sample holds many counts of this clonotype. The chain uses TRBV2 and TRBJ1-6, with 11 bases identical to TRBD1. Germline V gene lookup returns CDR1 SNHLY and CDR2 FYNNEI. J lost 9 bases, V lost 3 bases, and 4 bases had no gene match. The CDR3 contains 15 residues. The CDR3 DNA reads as TGTGCCAGCAGTGATTGGGGACAGGGGGTTTCACCCCTCCACTTT. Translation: CASSDWGQGVSPLHF.

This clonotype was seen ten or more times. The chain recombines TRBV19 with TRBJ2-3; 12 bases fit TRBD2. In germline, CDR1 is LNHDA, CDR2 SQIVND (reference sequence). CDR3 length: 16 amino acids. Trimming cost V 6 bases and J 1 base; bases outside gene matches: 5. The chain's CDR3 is CASRPSGGAGTDTQYF. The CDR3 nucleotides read TGTGCCAGTAGACCTAGCGGGGGGGCTGGCACAGATACGCAGTATTTT.

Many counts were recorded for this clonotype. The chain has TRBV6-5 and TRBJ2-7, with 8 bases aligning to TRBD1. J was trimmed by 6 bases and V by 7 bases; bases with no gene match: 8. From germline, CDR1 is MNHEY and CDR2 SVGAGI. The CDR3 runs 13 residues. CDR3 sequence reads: CASTQGARFEQYF. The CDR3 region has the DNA TGTGCCAGCACCCAGGGGGCTCGTTTCGAGCAGTACTTC.

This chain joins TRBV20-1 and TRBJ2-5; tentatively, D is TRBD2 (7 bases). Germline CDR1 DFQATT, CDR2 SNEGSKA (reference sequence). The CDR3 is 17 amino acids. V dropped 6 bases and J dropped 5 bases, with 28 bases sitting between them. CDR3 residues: CSATGRGGGQSRETQYF. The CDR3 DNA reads TGCAGTGCCACGGGGAGGGGCGGGGGCCAAAGTAGGGAGACCCAGTACTTC.

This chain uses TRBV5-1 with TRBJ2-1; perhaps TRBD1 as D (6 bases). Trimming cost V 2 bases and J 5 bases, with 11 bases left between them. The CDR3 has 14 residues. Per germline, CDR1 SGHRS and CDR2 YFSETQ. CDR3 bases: TGCGCCAGCAGCTTACAGGGCCTGAACAATGAGCAGTTCTTC. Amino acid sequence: CASSLQGLNNEQFF.

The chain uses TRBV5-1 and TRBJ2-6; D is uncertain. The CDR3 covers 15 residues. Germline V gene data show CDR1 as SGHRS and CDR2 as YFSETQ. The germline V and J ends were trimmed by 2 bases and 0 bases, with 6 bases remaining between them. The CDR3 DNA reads TGCGCCAGCAGCTTTCAAGGCTCTGGGGCCAACGTCCTGACTTTC. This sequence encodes CASSFQGSGANVLTF.

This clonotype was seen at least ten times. The CDR3 DNA reads TGTGCCAGCAGCGGGGACGGAAACACCATATATTTT. Translated: CASSGDGNTIYF. V is TRBV5-8 and J is TRBJ1-3; weak D call: TRBD1 (5 bases). Trimming pared 4 bases from V and 4 bases from J, leaving 6 bases between. The germline CDR1 and CDR2 sequences are SGHTS and YDEGEE. The CDR3 loop spans 12 amino acids.

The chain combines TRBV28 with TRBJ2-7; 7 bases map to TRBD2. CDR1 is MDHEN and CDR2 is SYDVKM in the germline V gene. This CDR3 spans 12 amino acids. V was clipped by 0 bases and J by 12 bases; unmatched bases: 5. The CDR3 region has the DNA TGTGCCAGCAGTTTATGGGGACGGGAGGTGTACTTC. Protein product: CASSLWGREVYF.

The CDR3 sequence is CASSLDEAGQETQYF. The CDR3 nucleotides read TGTGCCAGCAGCTTAGACGAAGCGGGCCAAGAGACCCAGTACTTC. The V gene is TRBV7-7, the J gene TRBJ2-5; the D gene is possibly TRBD2 (6 bases). V lost 1 base to trimming and J lost 1 base, with 10 bases between them. This CDR3 has 15 amino acids. CDR1 and CDR2 (germline): SSHAT, FNYEAQ (reference sequence).

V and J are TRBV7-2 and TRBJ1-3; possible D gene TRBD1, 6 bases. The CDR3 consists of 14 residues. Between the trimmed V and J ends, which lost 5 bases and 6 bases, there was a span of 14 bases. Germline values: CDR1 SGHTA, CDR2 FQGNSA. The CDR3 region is CASSDVDRINTIYF. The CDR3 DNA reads TGTGCCAGCAGCGACGTCGACAGGATAAACACCATATATTTT.

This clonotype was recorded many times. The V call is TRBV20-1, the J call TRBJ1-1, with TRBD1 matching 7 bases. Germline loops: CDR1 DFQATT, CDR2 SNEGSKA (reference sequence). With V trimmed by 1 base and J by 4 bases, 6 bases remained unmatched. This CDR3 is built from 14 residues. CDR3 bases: TGCAGTGCTAGAGCAGGGGGGGCTGCCACTGAAGCTTTCTTT. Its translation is CSARAGGAATEAFF.

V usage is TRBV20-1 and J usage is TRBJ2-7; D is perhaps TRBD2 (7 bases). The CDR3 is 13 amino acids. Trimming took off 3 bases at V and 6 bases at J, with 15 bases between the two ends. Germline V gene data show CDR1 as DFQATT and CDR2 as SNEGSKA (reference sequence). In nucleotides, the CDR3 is TGCAGTGCTAGGGGGGGGGGCGCGTCCGAGCAGTACTTC. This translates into CSARGGGASEQYF.

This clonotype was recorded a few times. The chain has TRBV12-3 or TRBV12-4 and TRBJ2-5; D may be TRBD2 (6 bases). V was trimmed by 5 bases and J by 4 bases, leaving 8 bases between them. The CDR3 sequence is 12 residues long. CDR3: CASSMGGETQYF. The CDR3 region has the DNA TGTGCCAGCAGTATGGGAGGAGAGACCCAGTACTTC.

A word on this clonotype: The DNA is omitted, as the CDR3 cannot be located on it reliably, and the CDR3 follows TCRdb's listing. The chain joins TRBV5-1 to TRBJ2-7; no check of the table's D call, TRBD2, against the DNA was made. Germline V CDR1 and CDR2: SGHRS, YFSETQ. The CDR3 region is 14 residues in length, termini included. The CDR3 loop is CASSFGWGSYERYF.

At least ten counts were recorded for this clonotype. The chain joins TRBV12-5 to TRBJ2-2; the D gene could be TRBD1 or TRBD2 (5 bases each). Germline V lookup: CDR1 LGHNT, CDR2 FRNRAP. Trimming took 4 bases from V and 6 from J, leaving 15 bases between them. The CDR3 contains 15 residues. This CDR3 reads CASGYGTPKAGELFF. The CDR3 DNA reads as TGTGCTAGTGGTTACGGGACCCCCAAGGCCGGGGAGCTGTTTTTT.

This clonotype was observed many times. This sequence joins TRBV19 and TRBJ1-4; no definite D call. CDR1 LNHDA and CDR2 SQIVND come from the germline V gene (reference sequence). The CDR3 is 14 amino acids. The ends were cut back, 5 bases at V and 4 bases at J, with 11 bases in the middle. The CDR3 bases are TGTGCCAGTAGTGGTTGGGGTCTTAATGAAAAACTGTTTTTT. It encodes CASSGWGLNEKLFF.

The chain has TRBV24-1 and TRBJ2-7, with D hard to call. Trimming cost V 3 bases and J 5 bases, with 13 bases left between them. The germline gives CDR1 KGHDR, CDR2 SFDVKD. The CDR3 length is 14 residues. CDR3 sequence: CATSDPASSNEQYF. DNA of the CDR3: TGTGCCACCAGTGATCCCGCTAGTTCCAACGAGCAGTACTTC.